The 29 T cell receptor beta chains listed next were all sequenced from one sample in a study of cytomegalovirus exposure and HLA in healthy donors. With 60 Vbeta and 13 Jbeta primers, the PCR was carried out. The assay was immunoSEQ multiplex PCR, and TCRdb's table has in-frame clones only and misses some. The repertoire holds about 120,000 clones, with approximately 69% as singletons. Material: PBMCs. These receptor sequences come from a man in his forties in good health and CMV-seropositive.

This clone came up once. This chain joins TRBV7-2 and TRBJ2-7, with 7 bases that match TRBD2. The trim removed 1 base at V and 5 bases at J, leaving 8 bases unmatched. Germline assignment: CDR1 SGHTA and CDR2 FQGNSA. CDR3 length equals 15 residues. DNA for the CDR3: TGTGCCAGCAGCTTAGTTCTCGGGGGGAGAGACGAGCAGTACTTC. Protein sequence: CASSLVLGGRDEQYF.

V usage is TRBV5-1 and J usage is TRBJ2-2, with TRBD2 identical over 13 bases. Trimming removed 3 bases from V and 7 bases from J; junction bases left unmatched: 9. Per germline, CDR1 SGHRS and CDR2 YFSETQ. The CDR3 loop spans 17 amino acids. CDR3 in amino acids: CASSSRTSGRQGGELFF. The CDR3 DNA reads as TGCGCCAGCAGCTCCCGGACTAGCGGGAGACAAGGCGGGGAGCTGTTTTTT.

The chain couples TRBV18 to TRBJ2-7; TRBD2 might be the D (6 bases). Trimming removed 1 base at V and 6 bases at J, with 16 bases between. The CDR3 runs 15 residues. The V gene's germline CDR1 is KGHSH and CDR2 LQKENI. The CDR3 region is CASSPLRGTQGEQYF. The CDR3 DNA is TGTGCCAGCTCACCACTACGAGGGACTCAAGGCGAGCAGTACTTC. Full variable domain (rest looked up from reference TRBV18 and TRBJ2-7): NAGVMQNPRHLVRRRGQEARLRCSPMKGHSHVYWYRQLPEEGLKFMVYLQKENIIDESGMPKERFSAEFPKEGPSILRIQQVVRGDSAAYFCASSPLRGTQGEQYFGPGTRLTVT.

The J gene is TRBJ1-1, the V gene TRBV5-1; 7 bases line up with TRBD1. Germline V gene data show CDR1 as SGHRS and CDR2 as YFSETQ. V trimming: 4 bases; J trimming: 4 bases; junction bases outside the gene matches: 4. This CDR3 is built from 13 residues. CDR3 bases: TGCGCCAGCAGCGGCGGGACAGTCACTGAAGCTTTCTTT. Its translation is CASSGGTVTEAFF.

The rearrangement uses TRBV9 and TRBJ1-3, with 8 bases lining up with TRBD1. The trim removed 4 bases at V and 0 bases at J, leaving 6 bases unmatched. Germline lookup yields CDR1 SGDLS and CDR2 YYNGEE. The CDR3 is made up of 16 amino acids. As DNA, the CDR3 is TGTGCCAGCAGCCCCCACAGGGGGGCCTCTGGAAACACCATATATTTT. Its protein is CASSPHRGASGNTIYF.

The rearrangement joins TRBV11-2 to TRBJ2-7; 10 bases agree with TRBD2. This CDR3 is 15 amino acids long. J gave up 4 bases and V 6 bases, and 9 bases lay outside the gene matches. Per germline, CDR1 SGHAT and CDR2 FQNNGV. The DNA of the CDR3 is TGTGCCAGCAGAGTATCGGGACTAGCGAGTTACGAGCAGTACTTC. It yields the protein CASRVSGLASYEQYF.

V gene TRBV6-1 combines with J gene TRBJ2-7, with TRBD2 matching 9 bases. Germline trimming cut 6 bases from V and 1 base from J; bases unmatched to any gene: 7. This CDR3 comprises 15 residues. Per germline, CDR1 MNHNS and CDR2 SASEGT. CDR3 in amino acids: CASRLGLAGSYEQYF. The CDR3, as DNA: TGTGCCAGCAGGTTGGGGCTAGCGGGATCCTACGAGCAGTACTTC.

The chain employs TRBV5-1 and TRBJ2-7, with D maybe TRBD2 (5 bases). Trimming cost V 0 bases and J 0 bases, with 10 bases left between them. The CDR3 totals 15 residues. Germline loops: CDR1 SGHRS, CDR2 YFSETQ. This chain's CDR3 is CASSLGAGLSYEQYF. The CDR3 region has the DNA TGCGCCAGCAGCTTGGGGGCGGGCCTCTCCTACGAGCAGTACTTC.

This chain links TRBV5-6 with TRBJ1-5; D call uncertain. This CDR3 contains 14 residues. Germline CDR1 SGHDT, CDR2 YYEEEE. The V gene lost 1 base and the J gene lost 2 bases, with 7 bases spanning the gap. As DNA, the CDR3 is TGTGCCAGCAGCTTGCTGGCAGGCAATCAGCCCCAGCATTTT. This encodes CASSLLAGNQPQHF. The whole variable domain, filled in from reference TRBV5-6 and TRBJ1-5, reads DAGVTQSPTHLIKTRGQQVTLRCSPKSGHDTVSWYQQALGQGPQFIFQYYEEEERQRGNFPDRFSGHQFPNYSSELNVNALLLGDSALYLCASSLLAGNQPQHFGDGTRLSIL.

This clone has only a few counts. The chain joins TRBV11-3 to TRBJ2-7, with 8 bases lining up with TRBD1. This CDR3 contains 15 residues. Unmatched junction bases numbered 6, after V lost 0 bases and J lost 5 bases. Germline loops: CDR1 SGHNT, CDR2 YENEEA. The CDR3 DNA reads TGTGCCAGCAGCTTAGATCGCGACAGGGGCAACGAGCAGTACTTC. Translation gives CASSLDRDRGNEQYF.

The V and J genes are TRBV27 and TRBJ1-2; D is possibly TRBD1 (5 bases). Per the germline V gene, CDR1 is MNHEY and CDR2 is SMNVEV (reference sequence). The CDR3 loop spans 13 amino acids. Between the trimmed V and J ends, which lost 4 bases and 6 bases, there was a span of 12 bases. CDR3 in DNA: TGTGCCAGCAGTTCTGGGACGGGGGATGGCTACACCTTC. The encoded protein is CASSSGTGDGYTF.

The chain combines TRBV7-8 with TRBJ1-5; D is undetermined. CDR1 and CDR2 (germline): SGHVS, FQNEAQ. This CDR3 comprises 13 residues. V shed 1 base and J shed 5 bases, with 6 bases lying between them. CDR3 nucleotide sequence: TGTGCCAGCAGCTTAGAAAGAGATCAGCCCCAGCATTTT. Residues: CASSLERDQPQHF. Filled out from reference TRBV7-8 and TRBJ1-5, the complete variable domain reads GAGVSQSPRYKVAKRGQDVALRCDPISGHVSLFWYQQALGQGPEFLTYFQNEAQLDKSGLPSDRFFAERPEGSVSTLKIQRTQQEDSAVYLCASSLERDQPQHFGDGTRLSIL.

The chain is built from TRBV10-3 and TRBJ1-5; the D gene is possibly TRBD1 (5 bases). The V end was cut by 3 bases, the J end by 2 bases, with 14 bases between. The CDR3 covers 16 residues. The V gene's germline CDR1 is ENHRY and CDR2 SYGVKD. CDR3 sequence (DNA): TGTGCCATCAGTGAACGGGCTGGAGGGGGCAATCAGCCCCAGCATTTT. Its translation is CAISERAGGGNQPQHF.

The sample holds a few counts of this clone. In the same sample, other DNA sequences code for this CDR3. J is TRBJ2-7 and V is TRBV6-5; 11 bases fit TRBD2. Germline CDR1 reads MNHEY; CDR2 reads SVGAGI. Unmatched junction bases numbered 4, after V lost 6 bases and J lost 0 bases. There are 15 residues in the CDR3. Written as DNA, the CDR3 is TGTGCCAGCAGCCGTACTAGCGGGAGCTCCTACGAGCAGTACTTC. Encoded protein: CASSRTSGSSYEQYF.

Here the CDR3 DNA reads TGTGCCAGCAGGGGGCAGGGGGGCCCCTACGAGCAGTACTTC. This translates into CASRGQGGPYEQYF. The gene calls are TRBV9 and TRBJ2-7; the D gene is possibly TRBD1 (7 bases). Germline V lookup: CDR1 SGDLS, CDR2 YYNGEE. Trimming pared 5 bases from V and 2 bases from J, leaving 14 bases between. The CDR3 has 14 residues.

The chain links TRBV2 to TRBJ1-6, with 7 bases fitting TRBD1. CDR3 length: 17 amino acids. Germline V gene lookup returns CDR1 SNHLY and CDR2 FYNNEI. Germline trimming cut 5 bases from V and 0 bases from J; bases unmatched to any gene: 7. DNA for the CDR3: TGTGCCAGCAGTTCCCCGGGACAGACCTCCTATAATTCACCCCTCCACTTT. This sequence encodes CASSSPGQTSYNSPLHF.

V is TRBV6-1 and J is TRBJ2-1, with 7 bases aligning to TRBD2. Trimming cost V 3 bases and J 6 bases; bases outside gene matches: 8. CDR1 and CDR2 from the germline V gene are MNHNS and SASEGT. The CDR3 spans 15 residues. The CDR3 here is CASSDWGGVLNEQFF. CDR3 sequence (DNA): TGTGCCAGCAGTGACTGGGGGGGGGTCCTCAATGAGCAGTTCTTC.

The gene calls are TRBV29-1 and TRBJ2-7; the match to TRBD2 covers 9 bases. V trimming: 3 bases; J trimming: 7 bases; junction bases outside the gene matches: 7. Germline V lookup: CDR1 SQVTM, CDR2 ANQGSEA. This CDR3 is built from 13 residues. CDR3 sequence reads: CSVERTSDEEQYF. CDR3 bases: TGCAGCGTTGAGAGGACTAGCGACGAAGAGCAGTACTTC.

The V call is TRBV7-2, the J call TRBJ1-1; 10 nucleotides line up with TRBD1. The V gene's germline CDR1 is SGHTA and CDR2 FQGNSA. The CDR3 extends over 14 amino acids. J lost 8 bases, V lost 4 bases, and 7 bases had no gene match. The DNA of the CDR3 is TGTGCCAGCAGCTCTCCGGGACAGGGGAAGGAAGCTTTCTTT. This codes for CASSSPGQGKEAFF.

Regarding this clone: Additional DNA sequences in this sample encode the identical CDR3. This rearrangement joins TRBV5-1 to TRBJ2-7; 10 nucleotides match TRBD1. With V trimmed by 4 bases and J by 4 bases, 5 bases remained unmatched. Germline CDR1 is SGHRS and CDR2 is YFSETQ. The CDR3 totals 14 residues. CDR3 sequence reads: CASSPGTGAYEQYF. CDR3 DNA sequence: TGCGCCAGCAGCCCGGGGACAGGGGCGTACGAGCAGTACTTC.

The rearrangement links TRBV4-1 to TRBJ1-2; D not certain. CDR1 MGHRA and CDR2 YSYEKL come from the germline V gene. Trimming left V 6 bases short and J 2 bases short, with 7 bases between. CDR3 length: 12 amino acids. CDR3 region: CASRAANYGYTF. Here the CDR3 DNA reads TGCGCCAGCAGAGCGGCCAACTATGGCTACACCTTC.

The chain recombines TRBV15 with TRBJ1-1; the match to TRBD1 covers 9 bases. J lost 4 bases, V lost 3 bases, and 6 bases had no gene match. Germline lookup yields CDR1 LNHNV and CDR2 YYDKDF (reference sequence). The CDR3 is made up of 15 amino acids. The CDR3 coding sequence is TGTGCCACCAGCAGGGGGACAGGGAGCAGCACTGAAGCTTTCTTT. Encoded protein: CATSRGTGSSTEAFF.

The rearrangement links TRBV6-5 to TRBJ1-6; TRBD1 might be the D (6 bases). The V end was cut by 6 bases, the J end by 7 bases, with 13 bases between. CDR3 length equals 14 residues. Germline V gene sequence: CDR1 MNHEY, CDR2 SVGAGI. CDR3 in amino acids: CASRSQGTNSPLHF. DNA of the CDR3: TGTGCCAGCAGATCCCAGGGGACCAATTCACCCCTCCACTTT.

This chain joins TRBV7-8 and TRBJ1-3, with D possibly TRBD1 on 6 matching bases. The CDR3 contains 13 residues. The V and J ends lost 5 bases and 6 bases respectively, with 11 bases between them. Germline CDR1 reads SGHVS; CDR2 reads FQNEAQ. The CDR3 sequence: CASSRNRENTIYF. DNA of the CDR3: TGTGCCAGCAGCCGGAACAGGGAAAACACCATATATTTT.

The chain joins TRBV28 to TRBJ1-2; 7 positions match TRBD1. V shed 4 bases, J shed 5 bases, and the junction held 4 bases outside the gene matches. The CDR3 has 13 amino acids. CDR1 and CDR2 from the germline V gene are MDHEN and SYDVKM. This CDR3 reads CASSSGQLYGYTF. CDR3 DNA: TGTGCCAGCAGTTCGGGACAGTTGTATGGCTACACCTTC.

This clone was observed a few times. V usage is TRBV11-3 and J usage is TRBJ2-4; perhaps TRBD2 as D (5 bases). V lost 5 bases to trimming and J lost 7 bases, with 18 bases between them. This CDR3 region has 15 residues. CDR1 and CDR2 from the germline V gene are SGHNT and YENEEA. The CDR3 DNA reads TGTGCCAGCAGCCCATCAACCGGTTCGGGGAACATTCAGTACTTC. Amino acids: CASSPSTGSGNIQYF.

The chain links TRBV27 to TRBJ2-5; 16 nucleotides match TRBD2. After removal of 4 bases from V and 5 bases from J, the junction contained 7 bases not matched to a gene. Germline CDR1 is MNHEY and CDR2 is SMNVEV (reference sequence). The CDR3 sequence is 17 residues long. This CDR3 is CASSSPGLAGGPETQYF. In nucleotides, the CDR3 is TGTGCCAGCAGTTCCCCGGGACTAGCGGGGGGGCCTGAGACCCAGTACTTC.

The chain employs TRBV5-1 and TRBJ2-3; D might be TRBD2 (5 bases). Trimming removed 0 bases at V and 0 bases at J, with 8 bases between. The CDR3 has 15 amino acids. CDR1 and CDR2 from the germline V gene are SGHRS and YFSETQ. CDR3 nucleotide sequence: TGCGCCAGCAGCTTGGTGGACTTAAGCACAGATACGCAGTATTTT. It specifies CASSLVDLSTDTQYF.

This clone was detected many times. The CDR3 nucleotides are TGTGCCAGCAGTCCCTCAGAGAACACTGAAGCTTTCTTT. This sequence encodes CASSPSENTEAFF. The chain recombines TRBV6-1 with TRBJ1-1; D unresolved. This CDR3 region has 13 residues. V lost 5 bases, J lost 1 base, and 8 bases lay in between. The germline V gene encodes CDR1 MNHNS and CDR2 SASEGT.